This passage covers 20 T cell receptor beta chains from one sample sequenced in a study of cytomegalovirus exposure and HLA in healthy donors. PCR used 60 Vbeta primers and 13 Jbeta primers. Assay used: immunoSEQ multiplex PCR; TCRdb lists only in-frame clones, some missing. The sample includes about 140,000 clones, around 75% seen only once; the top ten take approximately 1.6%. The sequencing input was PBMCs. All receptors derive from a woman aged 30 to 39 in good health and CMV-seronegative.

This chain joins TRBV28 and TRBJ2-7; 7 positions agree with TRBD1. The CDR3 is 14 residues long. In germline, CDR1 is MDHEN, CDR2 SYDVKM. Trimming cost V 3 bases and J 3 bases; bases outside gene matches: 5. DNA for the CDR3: TGTGCCAGCAGTTTTACGGGACAGATCTACGAGCAGTACTTC. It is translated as CASSFTGQIYEQYF.

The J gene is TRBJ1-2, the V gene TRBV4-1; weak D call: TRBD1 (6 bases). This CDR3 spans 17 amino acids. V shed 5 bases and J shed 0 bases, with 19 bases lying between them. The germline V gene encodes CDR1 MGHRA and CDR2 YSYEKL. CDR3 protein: CASSGTVRTDTNYGYTF. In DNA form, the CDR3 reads TGCGCCAGCAGCGGGACCGTCAGGACAGACACTAACTATGGCTACACCTTC.

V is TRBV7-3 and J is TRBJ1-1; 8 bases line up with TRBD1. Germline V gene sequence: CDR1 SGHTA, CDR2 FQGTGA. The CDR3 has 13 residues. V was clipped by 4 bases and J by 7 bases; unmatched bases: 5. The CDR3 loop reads CASSSGQGLEAFF. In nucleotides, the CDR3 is TGTGCCAGCAGCTCAGGACAGGGCCTTGAAGCTTTCTTT. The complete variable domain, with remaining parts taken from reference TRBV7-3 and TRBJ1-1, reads GAGVSQTPSNKVTEKGKYVELRCDPISGHTALYWYRQSLGQGPEFLIYFQGTGAADDSGLPNDRFFAVRPEGSVSTLKIQRTERGDSAVYLCASSSGQGLEAFFGQGTRLTVV.

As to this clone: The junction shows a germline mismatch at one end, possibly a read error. The CDR3 DNA follows: TGTGCCAGCAGTTTCCGACATTTAGCGGGGGTCAACTACAATGGGCAGTTCTTC. Protein product: CASSFRHLAGVNYNGQFF. The chain carries TRBV28 and TRBJ2-1, with 9 positions matching TRBD2. The CDR3 spans 18 residues. Germline loops: CDR1 MDHEN, CDR2 SYDVKM.

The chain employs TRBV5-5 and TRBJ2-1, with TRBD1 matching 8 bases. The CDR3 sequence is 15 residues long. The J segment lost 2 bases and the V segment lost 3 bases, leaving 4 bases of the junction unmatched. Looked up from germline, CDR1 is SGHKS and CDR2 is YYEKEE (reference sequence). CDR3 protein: CASSSGTGAYNEQFF. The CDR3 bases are TGTGCCAGCAGCTCCGGGACAGGAGCCTACAATGAGCAGTTCTTC.

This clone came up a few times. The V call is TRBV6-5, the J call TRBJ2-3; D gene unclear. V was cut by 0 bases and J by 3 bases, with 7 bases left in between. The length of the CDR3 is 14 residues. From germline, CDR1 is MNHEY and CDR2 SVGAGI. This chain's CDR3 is CASSYSAVTDTQYF. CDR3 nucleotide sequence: TGTGCCAGCAGTTACTCGGCAGTAACAGATACGCAGTATTTT.

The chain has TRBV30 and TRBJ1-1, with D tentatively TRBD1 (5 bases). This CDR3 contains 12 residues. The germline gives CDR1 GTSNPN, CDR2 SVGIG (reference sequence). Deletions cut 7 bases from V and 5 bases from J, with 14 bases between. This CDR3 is CALRAGPTEAFF. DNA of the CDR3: TGTGCCTTAAGGGCAGGGCCTACTGAAGCTTTCTTT.

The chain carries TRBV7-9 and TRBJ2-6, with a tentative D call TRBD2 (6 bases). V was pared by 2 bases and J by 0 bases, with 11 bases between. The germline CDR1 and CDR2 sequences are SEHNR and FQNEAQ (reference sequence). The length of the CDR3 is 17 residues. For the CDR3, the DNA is TGTGCCAGCAGCTTACGCCGGGGAGGCTCTGGGGCCAACGTCCTGACTTTC. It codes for CASSLRRGGSGANVLTF.

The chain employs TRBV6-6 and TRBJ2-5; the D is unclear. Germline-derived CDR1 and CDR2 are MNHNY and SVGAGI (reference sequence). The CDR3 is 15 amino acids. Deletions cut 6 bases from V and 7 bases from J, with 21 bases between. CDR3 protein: CASREHRLDLGTQYF. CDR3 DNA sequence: TGTGCCAGCAGGGAACACCGACTTGATCTAGGGACCCAGTACTTC.

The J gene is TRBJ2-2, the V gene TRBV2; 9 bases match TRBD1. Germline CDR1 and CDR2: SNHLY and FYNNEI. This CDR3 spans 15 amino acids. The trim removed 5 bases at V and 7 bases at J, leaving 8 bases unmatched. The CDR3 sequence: CASSLDRGDFGELFF. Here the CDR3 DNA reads TGTGCCAGCAGTCTGGACAGGGGAGATTTCGGGGAGCTGTTTTTT.

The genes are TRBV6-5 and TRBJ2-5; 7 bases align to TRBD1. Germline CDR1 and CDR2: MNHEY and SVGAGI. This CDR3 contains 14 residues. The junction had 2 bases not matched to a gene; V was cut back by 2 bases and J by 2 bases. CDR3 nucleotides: TGTGCCAGCAGTTACAACAGGGGACAAGAGACCCAGTACTTC. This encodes CASSYNRGQETQYF.

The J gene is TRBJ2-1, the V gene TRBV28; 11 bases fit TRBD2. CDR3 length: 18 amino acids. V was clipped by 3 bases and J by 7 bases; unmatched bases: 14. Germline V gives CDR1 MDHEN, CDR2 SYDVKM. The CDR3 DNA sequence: TGTGCCAGCAGTTTCCGGGATCTTAGCGGGAGGGCGGGAAATGAGCAGTTCTTC. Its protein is CASSFRDLSGRAGNEQFF.

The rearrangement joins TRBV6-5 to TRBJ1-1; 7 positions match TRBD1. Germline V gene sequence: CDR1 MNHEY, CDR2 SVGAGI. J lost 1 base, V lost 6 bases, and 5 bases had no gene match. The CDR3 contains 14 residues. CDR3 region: CASSRQGTNTEAFF. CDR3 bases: TGTGCCAGCAGCCGACAGGGAACGAACACTGAAGCTTTCTTT.

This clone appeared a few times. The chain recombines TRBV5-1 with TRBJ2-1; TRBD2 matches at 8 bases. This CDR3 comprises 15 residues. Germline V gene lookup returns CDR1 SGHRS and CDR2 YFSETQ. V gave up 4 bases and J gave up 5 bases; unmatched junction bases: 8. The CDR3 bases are TGCGCCAGCAGCACCGGACTAGCTGGTAACAATGAGCAGTTCTTC. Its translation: CASSTGLAGNNEQFF.

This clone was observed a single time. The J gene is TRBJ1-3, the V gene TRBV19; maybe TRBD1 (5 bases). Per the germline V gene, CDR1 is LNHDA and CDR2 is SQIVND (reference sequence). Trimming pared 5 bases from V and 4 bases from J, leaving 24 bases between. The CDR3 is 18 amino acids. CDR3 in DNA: TGTGCCAGTAGTCCGGCCTCCACAGGTCTGGGGAAAGGAAACACCATATATTTT. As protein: CASSPASTGLGKGNTIYF.

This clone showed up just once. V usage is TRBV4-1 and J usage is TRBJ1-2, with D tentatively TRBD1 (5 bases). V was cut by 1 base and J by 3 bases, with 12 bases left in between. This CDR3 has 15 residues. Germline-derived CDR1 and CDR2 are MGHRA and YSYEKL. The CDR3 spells CASSQGPGGDYGYTF. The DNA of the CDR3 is TGCGCCAGCAGCCAAGGTCCGGGGGGGGACTATGGCTACACCTTC.

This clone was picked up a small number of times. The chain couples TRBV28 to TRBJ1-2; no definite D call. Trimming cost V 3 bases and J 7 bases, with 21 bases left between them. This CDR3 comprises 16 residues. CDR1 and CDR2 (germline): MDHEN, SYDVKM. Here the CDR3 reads CASSFANRRAGGGYTF. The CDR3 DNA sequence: TGTGCCAGCAGTTTTGCAAATCGCCGAGCGGGTGGTGGCTACACCTTC.

The CDR3 DNA follows: TGTGCCAGCAGCTCTATCAATCAGCCCCAGCATTTT. It is translated as CASSSINQPQHF. The rearrangement links TRBV11-2 to TRBJ1-5; D is unresolved. This CDR3 contains 12 residues. Deletions cut 4 bases from V and 3 bases from J, with 4 bases between. Germline CDR1 reads SGHAT; CDR2 reads FQNNGV. The variable domain in full, completed from reference TRBV11-2 and TRBJ1-5, reads EAGVAQSPRYKIIEKRQSVAFWCNPISGHATLYWYQQILGQGPKLLIQFQNNGVVDDSQLPKDRFSAERLKGVDSTLKIQPAKLEDSAVYLCASSSINQPQHFGDGTRLSIL.

CDR3 protein: CASSLGQNYGYTF. In DNA, the CDR3 is TGTGCCAGCAGCCTAGGACAGAACTATGGCTACACCTTC. The chain joins TRBV11-2 to TRBJ1-2; D might be TRBD1 (6 bases). Germline lookup yields CDR1 SGHAT and CDR2 FQNNGV. The V end lost 5 bases, the J end lost 2 bases, and 9 bases lay between the germline ends. The CDR3 spans 13 residues.

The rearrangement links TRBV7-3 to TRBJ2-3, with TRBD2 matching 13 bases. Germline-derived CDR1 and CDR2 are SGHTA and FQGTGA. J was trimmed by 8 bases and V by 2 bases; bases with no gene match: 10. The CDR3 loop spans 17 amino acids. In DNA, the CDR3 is TGTGCCAGCAGCTTAGGCTCCGGGACTAGCGGGAAGGGTACGCAGTATTTT. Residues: CASSLGSGTSGKGTQYF.